This T cell receptor beta chain comes out of a study of neoadjuvant nivolumab and ipilimumab in lung cancer. The CDR3 has 15 residues. V lost 2 bases to trimming and J lost 4 bases; unmatched junction nucleotides: 2. Germline CDR1 is KGHSH and CDR2 is LQKENI. Produced via immunoSEQ multiplex PCR; TCRdb's table is partial and in-frame only. Here the sample spans 40,000 to 60,000 clones, approximately 90% being singletons. Study-level points and caveats: Only two of four nivolumab-treated tumors gained richness and clonality by surgery. TCR clonality did not significantly correlate with pathologic tumor regression.

Remarks on this clone: What it binds is not known.

Sequenced material: blood, taken before neoadjuvant nivolumab, alone or with ipilimumab. The receptor was derived from an adult with non-small cell lung cancer. Some clones in this sample may be carry-over from other donors' samples. The chain links TRBV18 to TRBJ1-2; 12 bases line up with TRBD1. The CDR3, as DNA: TGTGCCAGCTCACCAGGGACAGGGGGCACCTATGGCTACACCTTC. This translates into CASSPGTGGTYGYTF.